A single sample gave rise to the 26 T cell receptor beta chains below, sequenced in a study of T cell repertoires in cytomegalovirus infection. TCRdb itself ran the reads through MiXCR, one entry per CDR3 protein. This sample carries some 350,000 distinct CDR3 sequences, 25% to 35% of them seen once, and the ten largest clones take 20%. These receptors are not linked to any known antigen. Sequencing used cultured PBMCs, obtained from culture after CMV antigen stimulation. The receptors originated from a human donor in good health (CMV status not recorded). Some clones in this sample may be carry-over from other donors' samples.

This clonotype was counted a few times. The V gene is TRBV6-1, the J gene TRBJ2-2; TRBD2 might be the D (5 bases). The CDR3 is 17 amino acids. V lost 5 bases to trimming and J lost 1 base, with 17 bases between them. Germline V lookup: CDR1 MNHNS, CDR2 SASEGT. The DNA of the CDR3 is TGTGCCAGCAGTCACCTTGGGAGCGTCTTGAACACCGGGGAGCTGTTTTTT. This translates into CASSHLGSVLNTGELFF.

The CDR3, as DNA: TGTGCCAGCAGTGAAGTGGGCACGAATCAGCCCCAGCATTTT. Translated: CASSEVGTNQPQHF. The chain links TRBV6-1 to TRBJ1-5; D unclear. This CDR3 comprises 14 residues. CDR1 is MNHNS and CDR2 is SASEGT in the germline V gene. The V and J ends lost 1 base and 4 bases respectively, with 8 bases between them.

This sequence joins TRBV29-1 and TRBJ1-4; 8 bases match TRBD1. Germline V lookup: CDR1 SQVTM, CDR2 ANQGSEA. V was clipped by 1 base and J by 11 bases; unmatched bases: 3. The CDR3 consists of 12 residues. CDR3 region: CSVEVQGAKLFF. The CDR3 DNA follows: TGCAGCGTTGAAGTTCAGGGGGCTAAACTGTTTTTT.

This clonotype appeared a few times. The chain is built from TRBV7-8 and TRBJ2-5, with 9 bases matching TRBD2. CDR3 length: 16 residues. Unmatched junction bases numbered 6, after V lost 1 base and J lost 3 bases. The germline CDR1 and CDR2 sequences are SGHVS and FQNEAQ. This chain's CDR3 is CASSLEAGGNKETQYF. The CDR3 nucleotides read TGTGCCAGCAGCTTAGAGGCGGGAGGGAATAAAGAGACCCAGTACTTC.

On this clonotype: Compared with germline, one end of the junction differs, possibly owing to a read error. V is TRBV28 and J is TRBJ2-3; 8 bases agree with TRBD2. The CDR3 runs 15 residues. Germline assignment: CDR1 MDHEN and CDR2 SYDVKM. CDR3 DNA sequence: TGTGCCAGCAGTTTGGTAAGCGGGAGCAAAGATACGCAGTATTTT. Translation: CASSLVSGSKDTQYF.

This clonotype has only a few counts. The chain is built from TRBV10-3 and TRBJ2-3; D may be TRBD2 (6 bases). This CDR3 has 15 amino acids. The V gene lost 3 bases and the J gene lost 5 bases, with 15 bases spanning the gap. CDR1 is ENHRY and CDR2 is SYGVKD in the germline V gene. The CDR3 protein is CAISDTVGRGDTQYF. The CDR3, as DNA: TGTGCCATCAGTGATACGGTTGGGCGGGGAGATACGCAGTATTTT.

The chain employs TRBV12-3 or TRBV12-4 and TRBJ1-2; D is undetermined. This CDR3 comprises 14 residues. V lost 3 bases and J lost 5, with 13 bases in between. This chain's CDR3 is CASSLRHGGYGYTF. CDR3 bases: TGTGCCAGCAGTTTGCGACACGGCGGGTATGGCTACACCTTC.

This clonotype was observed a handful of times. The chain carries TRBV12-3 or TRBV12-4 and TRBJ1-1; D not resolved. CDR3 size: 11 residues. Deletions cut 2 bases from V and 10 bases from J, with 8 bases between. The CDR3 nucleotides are TGTGCCAGCAGTTTATTGGGTATAGCTTTCTTT. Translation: CASSLLGIAFF.

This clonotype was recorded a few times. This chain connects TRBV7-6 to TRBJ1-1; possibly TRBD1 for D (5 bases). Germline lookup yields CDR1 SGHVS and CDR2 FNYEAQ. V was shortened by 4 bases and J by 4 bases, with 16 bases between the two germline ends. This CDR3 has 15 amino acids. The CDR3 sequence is CASSSSGRGVTEAFF. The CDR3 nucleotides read TGTGCCAGCAGCTCCTCCGGCCGAGGGGTCACTGAAGCTTTCTTT.

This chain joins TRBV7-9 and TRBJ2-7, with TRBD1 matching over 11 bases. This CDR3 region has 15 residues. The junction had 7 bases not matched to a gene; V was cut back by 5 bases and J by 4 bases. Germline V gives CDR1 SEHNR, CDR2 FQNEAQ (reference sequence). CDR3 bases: TGTGCCAGCAGCAAGTGGACAGGGGGCCCTTACGAGCAGTACTTC. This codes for CASSKWTGGPYEQYF.

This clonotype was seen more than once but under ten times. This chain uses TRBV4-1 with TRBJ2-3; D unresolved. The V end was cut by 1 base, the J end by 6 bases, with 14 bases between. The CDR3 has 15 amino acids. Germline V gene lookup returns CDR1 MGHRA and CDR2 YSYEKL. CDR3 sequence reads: CASSQVPGSADTQYF. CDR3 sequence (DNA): TGCGCCAGCAGCCAAGTCCCGGGTTCCGCGGATACGCAGTATTTT.

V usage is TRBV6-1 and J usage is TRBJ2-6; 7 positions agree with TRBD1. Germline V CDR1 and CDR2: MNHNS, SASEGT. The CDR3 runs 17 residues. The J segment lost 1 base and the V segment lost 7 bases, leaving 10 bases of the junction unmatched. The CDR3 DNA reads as TGTGCCAGCAATCGGGGACAGCTGTTATCTGGGGCCAACGTCCTGACTTTC. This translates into CASNRGQLLSGANVLTF.

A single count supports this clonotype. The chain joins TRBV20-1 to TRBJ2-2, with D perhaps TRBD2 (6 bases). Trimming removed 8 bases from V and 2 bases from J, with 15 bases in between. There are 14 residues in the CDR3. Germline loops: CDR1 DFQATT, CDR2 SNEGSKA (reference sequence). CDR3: CSLRGRDNTGELFF. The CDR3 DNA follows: TGCAGTCTCCGAGGGCGGGATAACACCGGGGAGCTGTTTTTT.

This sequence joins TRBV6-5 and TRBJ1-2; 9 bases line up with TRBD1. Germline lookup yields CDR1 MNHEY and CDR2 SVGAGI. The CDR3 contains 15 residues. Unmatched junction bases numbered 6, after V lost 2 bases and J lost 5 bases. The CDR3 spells CASSYRDRGIYGYTF. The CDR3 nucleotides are TGTGCCAGCAGTTACCGCGACAGGGGGATTTATGGCTACACCTTC.

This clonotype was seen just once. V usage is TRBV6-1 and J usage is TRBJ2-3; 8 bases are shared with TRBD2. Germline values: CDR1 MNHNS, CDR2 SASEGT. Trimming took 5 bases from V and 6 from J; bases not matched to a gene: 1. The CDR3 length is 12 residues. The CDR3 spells CASSKREDTQYF. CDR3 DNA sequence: TGTGCCAGCAGTAAGCGGGAGGATACGCAGTATTTT.

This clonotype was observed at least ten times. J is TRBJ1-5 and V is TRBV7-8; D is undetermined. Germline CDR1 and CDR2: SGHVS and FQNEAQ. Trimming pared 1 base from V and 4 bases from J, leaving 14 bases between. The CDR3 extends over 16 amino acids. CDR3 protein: CASSLGGPRPNQPQHF. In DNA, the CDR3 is TGTGCCAGCAGCTTAGGAGGTCCCAGACCTAATCAGCCCCAGCATTTT.

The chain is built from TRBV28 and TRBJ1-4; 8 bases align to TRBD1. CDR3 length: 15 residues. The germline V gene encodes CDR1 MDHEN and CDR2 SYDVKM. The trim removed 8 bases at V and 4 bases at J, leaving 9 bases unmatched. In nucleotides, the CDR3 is TGTGCCAGCGAACTCCGGACAGGGAATAATGAAAAACTGTTTTTT. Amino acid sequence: CASELRTGNNEKLFF.

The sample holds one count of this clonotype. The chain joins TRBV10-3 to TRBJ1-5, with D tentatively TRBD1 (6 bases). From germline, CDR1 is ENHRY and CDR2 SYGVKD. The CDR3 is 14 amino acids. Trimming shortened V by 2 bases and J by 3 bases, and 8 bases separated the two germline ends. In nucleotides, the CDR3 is TGTGCCATCAGTGAGGGACAGTTCAATCAGCCCCAGCATTTT. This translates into CAISEGQFNQPQHF.

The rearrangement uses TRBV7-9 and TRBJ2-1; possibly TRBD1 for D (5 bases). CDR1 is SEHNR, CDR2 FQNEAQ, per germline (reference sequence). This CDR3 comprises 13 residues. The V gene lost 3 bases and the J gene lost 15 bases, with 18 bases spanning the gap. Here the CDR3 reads CASSFGDRPERFF. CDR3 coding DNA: TGTGCCAGCAGCTTCGGCGACAGACCGGAAAGGTTCTTC.

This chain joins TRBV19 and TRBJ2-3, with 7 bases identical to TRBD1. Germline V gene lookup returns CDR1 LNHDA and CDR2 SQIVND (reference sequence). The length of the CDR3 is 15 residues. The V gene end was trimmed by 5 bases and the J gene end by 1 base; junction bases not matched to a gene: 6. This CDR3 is CASSVSGTGTDTQYF. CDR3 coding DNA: TGTGCCAGTAGTGTGTCCGGGACAGGCACAGATACGCAGTATTTT. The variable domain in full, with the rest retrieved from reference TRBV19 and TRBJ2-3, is DGGITQSPKYLFRKEGQNVTLSCEQNLNHDAMYWYRQDPGQGLRLIYYSQIVNDFQKGDIAEGYSVSREKKESFPLTVTSAQKNPTAFYLCASSVSGTGTDTQYFGPGTRLTVL.

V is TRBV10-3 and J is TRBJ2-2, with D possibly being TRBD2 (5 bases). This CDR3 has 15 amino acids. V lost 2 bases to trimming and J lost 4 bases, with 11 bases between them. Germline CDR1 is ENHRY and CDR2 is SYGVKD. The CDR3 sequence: CAISEPPLATGELFF. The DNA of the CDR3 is TGTGCCATCAGTGAGCCCCCCCTAGCCACCGGGGAGCTGTTTTTT.

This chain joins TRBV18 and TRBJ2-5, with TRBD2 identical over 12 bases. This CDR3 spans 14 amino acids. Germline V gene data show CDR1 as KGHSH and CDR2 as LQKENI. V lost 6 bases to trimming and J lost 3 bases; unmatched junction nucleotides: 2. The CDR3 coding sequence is TGTGCCAGCTCTCGACTAGCGGGGGAAGAGACCCAGTACTTC. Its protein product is CASSRLAGEETQYF.

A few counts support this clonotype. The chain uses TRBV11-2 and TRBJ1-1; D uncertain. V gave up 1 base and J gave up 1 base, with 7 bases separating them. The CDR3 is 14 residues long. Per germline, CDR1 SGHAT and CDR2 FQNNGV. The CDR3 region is CASSLAIRNTEAFF. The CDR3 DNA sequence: TGTGCCAGCAGCTTAGCAATTAGGAACACTGAAGCTTTCTTT.

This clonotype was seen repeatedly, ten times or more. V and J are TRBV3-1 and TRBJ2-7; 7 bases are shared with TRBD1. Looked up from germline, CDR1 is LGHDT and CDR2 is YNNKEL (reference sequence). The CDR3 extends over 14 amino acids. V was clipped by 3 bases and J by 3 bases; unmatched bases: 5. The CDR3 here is CASSHGTAYYEQYF. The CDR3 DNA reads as TGTGCCAGCAGCCACGGGACAGCTTACTACGAGCAGTACTTC.

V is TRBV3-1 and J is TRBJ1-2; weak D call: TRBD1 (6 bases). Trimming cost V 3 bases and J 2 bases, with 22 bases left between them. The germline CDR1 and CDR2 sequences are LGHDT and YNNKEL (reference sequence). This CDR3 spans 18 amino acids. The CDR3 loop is CASSHGGTSRGSNYGYTF. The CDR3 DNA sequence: TGTGCCAGCAGCCACGGAGGGACATCGAGGGGCTCGAACTATGGCTACACCTTC.

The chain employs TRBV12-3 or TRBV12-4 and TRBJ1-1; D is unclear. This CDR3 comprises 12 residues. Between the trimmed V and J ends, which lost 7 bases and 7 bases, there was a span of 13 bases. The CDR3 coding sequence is TGTGCCAGCAATCCTGAGGGTTTTGAAGCTTTCTTT. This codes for CASNPEGFEAFF.